The 21 T cell receptor beta chains presented below share a single source sample, sequenced in a study of shared clonotypes between healthy human individuals (dated by TCRdb to 2020 to 2021). The library relied on the immunoSEQ multiplex PCR assay. In its TCRdb copy, this immuneACCESS table keeps in-frame sequences only and misses some clones. Where compared with another copy, unresolved V genes explain less than half of these, and the others have no known cause. The table for this sample lists about a million clones; over 60% of them were counted only once. The ten largest clonotypes hold 1.5% of the sample. The sample consisted of memory CD4+ T cells sorted from blood. The meaning of the sample's cell subset or site label: CD45RA-negative fraction. These receptors were collected from a man aged 18 to 30 in good health.

The sample holds a few counts of this clone. This sample also contains other DNA sequences that code for the same CDR3. V and J are TRBV7-8 and TRBJ1-5; 9 bases agree with TRBD1. V lost 5 bases and J lost 7; bases outside the gene matches: 6. In germline, CDR1 is SGHVS, CDR2 FQNEAQ. The CDR3 consists of 14 residues. The CDR3 nucleotides are TGTGCCAGCAGCCCTACAGGGGGCGGACAGCCCCAGCATTTT. Protein product: CASSPTGGGQPQHF.

About this clone: This may arise from a read error, as a much more abundant clone is one base away. The sample has other DNA sequences that encode this CDR3 too. V usage is TRBV5-1 and J usage is TRBJ2-1; no reliable D call. CDR1 is SGHRS, CDR2 YFSETQ, per germline. Between the trimmed V and J ends, which lost 0 bases and 4 bases, there was a span of 5 bases. The CDR3 is 13 amino acids. This CDR3 reads CASSLEAYNEQFF. The DNA for the CDR3 is TGCGCCAGCAGCTTGGAGGCATACAATGAGCAGTTCTTC.

V and J are TRBV7-9 and TRBJ2-3; D tentatively reads TRBD1 or TRBD2 (5 bases each). The germline V gene has CDR1 SEHNR and CDR2 FQNEAQ (reference sequence). V dropped 11 bases and J dropped 3 bases, with 12 bases sitting between them. The CDR3 sequence is 12 residues long. The CDR3, as DNA: TGTGCCGGGGGTGTTTGGACAGATACGCAGTATTTT. This translates into CAGGVWTDTQYF. The full variable domain, its missing parts supplied by reference TRBV7-9 and TRBJ2-3, is DTGVSQNPRHKITKRGQNVTFRCDPISEHNRLYWYRQTLGQGPEFLTYFQNEAQLEKSRLLSDRFSAERPKGSFSTLEIQRTEQGDSAMYLCAGGVWTDTQYFGPGTRLTVL.

Concerning this clone: Within the sample, other DNA sequences also encode this same CDR3. The chain has TRBV28 and TRBJ2-3; D call uncertain. V lost 3 bases to trimming and J lost 4 bases, with 8 bases between them. The CDR3 covers 13 residues. Germline-derived CDR1 and CDR2 are MDHEN and SYDVKM. In DNA form, the CDR3 reads TGTGCCAGCAGTTTTCGGTCCCCAGATACGCAGTATTTT. Translating gives CASSFRSPDTQYF.

This clone showed up just once. The chain is built from TRBV6-6 and TRBJ2-7; tentative D call: TRBD1 (5 bases). Trimming removed 8 bases from V and 1 base from J, with 21 bases in between. Per germline, CDR1 MNHNY and CDR2 SVGAGI (reference sequence). This CDR3 comprises 16 residues. The CDR3 DNA sequence: TGTGCCAGCCGAACCTACAGGCAAGAGCCTTCCTACGAGCAGTACTTC. The encoded protein is CASRTYRQEPSYEQYF.

V and J are TRBV18 and TRBJ2-7, with TRBD1 matching over 7 bases. The CDR3 has 14 amino acids. V dropped 3 bases and J dropped 6; count of bases not matched to a gene: 8. CDR1 is KGHSH, CDR2 LQKENI, per germline. CDR3 residues: CASSPLQGVAEQYF. In DNA form, the CDR3 reads TGTGCCAGCTCACCGCTTCAGGGGGTAGCCGAGCAGTACTTC.

The V gene is TRBV5-1, the J gene TRBJ2-5; TRBD2 might be the D (5 bases). This CDR3 is built from 15 residues. Germline V CDR1 and CDR2: SGHRS, YFSETQ. The V end lost 0 bases, the J end lost 0 bases, and 9 bases lay between the germline ends. In nucleotides, the CDR3 is TGCGCCAGCAGCTTGGGGGAGTCGTACCAAGAGACCCAGTACTTC. As protein: CASSLGESYQETQYF.

In its sample, this clone was seen a few times. The rearrangement uses TRBV10-3 and TRBJ1-4; the D gene is possibly TRBD1 (5 bases). CDR3 size: 15 residues. Germline values: CDR1 ENHRY, CDR2 SYGVKD. V dropped 6 bases and J dropped 5 bases, with 16 bases sitting between them. The CDR3 sequence: CAISGTANTNEKLFF. The CDR3 region has the DNA TGTGCCATCAGCGGGACGGCCAACACCAATGAAAAACTGTTTTTT.

The genes are TRBV4-1 and TRBJ2-3; D is unclear. Trimming cost V 0 bases and J 1 base, with 8 bases left between them. This CDR3 has 15 residues. Per germline, CDR1 MGHRA and CDR2 YSYEKL. DNA of the CDR3: TGCGCCAGCAGCCAAGAGGGTGGACGCACAGATACGCAGTATTTT. Protein: CASSQEGGRTDTQYF.

The chain couples TRBV6-1 to TRBJ2-5; possibly TRBD1 for D (5 bases). Trimming pared 8 bases from V and 1 base from J, leaving 11 bases between. CDR1 MNHNS and CDR2 SASEGT come from the germline V gene. The CDR3 is 13 amino acids. CDR3: CASGRTLQETQYF. CDR3 nucleotide sequence: TGTGCCAGCGGTCGGACACTCCAAGAGACCCAGTACTTC.

CDR3 in amino acids: CASSPGGAGNTIYF. The DNA of the CDR3 is TGTGCCAGCAGTCCAGGAGGAGCTGGAAACACCATATATTTT. The chain employs TRBV7-2 and TRBJ1-3; D is uncertain. This CDR3 has 14 residues. V was cut by 6 bases and J by 2 bases, with 11 bases left in between. In germline, CDR1 is SGHTA, CDR2 FQGNSA.

The chain uses TRBV6-6 and TRBJ1-2; no firm D call. With 6 bases removed from V and 0 bases from J, the gap between germline ends came to 8 bases. Germline V gives CDR1 MNHNY, CDR2 SVGAGI (reference sequence). This CDR3 has 13 residues. CDR3 DNA: TGTGCCAGCAGCCCCGGAACTAACTATGGCTACACCTTC. Its protein product is CASSPGTNYGYTF.

The V and J genes are TRBV28 and TRBJ2-7, with 8 bases matching TRBD1. J was trimmed by 1 base and V by 11 bases; bases with no gene match: 7. Germline values: CDR1 MDHEN, CDR2 SYDVKM. The CDR3 is made up of 13 amino acids. In nucleotides, the CDR3 is TGTGCCGGAGGGACAGGCTTATCCTACGAGCAGTACTTC. It encodes CAGGTGLSYEQYF.

This sequence joins TRBV4-1 and TRBJ2-5; D remains unclear. This CDR3 comprises 14 residues. V lost 3 bases, J lost 5 bases, and 13 bases lay in between. Germline V CDR1 and CDR2: MGHRA, YSYEKL. The CDR3 is CASSQVALVETQYF. CDR3 nucleotides: TGCGCCAGCAGCCAGGTCGCCTTGGTGGAGACCCAGTACTTC.

This sequence joins TRBV18 and TRBJ2-1; 8 positions match TRBD1. The CDR3 runs 13 residues. Germline lookup yields CDR1 KGHSH and CDR2 LQKENI. V lost 8 bases and J lost 8; bases outside the gene matches: 8. The CDR3 here is CASEQGVRDEQFF. The CDR3 nucleotides read TGTGCCAGCGAACAGGGGGTAAGGGATGAGCAGTTCTTC.

The sample holds a few counts of this clone. The V call is TRBV27, the J call TRBJ1-6; unclear D gene. CDR1 and CDR2 (germline): MNHEY, SMNVEV (reference sequence). The CDR3 is 14 residues long. V lost 5 bases, J lost 8 bases, and 13 bases lay in between. The CDR3 spells CASSPSGIYSPLHF. The CDR3 DNA is TGTGCCAGCAGTCCTTCCGGCATATATTCACCCCTCCACTTT.

The chain couples TRBV27 to TRBJ1-1; D perhaps matches TRBD1 (5 bases). In germline, CDR1 is MNHEY, CDR2 SMNVEV (reference sequence). This CDR3 contains 13 residues. Trimming took 3 bases from V and 8 from J, leaving 13 bases between them. CDR3 DNA: TGTGCCAGCAGTTTCCGGTACGAGGGGGAAGCTTTCTTT. This sequence encodes CASSFRYEGEAFF.

The V gene is TRBV18, the J gene TRBJ1-4; no reliable D call. The V gene's germline CDR1 is KGHSH and CDR2 LQKENI. V was shortened by 0 bases and J by 3 bases, with 5 bases between the two germline ends. The CDR3 covers 14 residues. CDR3 loop: CASSPPGSNEKLFF. The CDR3 DNA reads as TGTGCCAGCTCACCACCGGGGTCTAATGAAAAACTGTTTTTT.

The chain employs TRBV30 and TRBJ2-7; D not resolved. CDR3 length: 12 amino acids. Trimming removed 4 bases from V and 2 bases from J, with 9 bases in between. Germline lookup yields CDR1 GTSNPN and CDR2 SVGIG (reference sequence). The CDR3 protein is CAWKGATYEQYF. The CDR3, as DNA: TGTGCCTGGAAGGGCGCTACCTACGAGCAGTACTTC.

The gene calls are TRBV11-3 and TRBJ2-7; the match to TRBD1 covers 10 bases. Germline CDR1 is SGHNT and CDR2 is YENEEA. V was pared by 6 bases and J by 3 bases, with 11 bases of the junction left unmatched. This CDR3 is built from 16 residues. The CDR3 DNA is TGTGCCAGCAGATACCCGGGACAGGGGTCCTACTACGAGCAGTACTTC. It is translated as CASRYPGQGSYYEQYF.

This chain joins TRBV28 and TRBJ2-3; 8 nucleotides match TRBD2. The CDR3 has 15 residues. Germline CDR1 and CDR2: MDHEN and SYDVKM. The junction had 6 bases not matched to a gene; V was cut back by 5 bases and J by 2 bases. CDR3 in DNA: TGTGCCAGCAGTACTGCGGGGGGCCCCACAGATACGCAGTATTTT. Its protein is CASSTAGGPTDTQYF.